Following are 5 T cell receptor beta chains from one sample sequenced in a study of vaccination and CD4 T cells after COVID-19 (dated by TCRdb to between 2021 and 2022). Library creation used PCR. TCRdb names Illumina iSeq 100 as the instrument used. TCR sequencing of DNA from cultured CD4+ T cells used the Oncomine TCR Beta short-read assay at the Johns Hopkins FTIC core. TCRdb redid the processing of the public reads, applying fastp at Q25 and MiXCR, and retained in-frame beta chains. Each entry is one CDR3 protein sequence, shown with its most common DNA and genes. Present in this sample are roughly 7,000 distinct CDR3 sequences, less than 85% of which were seen just once. The ten largest clones represent about a sixth of the sample. According to the study, the label for this sample's treatment or condition signals: approximately nine-day PBMC culture with coronavirus spike peptide pools or control peptides (ViraFEST assay).

No antigen has been identified for these receptors. The sequenced sample was CD4+ T cells from blood, cultured in vitro. The source of these receptors is a human donor who had recovered from COVID-19.

V and J are TRBV7-9 and TRBJ1-2; 10 bases are shared with TRBD1. V was pared by 5 bases and J by 2 bases, with 5 bases of the junction left unmatched. This CDR3 is 15 amino acids long. Germline lookup yields CDR1 SEHNR and CDR2 FQNEAQ (reference sequence). CDR3 bases: TGTGCCAGCAGCCCCCGACAGGGGGCCAACTATGGCTACACCTTC. Protein product: CASSPRQGANYGYTF.

This clonotype showed up just a few times. The chain employs TRBV28 and TRBJ1-2; D gene unclear. The CDR3 totals 13 residues. CDR1 and CDR2 from the germline V gene are MDHEN and SYDVKM. Deletions cut 6 bases from V and 5 bases from J, with 13 bases between. As DNA, the CDR3 is TGTGCCAGCAGCCTAACGGGCCGTTATGGCTACACCTTC. Encoded protein: CASSLTGRYGYTF.

The chain uses TRBV15 and TRBJ2-1; the D is unclear. Germline lookup yields CDR1 LNHNV and CDR2 YYDKDF (reference sequence). Trimming left V 2 bases short and J 13 bases short, with 15 bases between. The CDR3 spans 13 residues. Here the CDR3 reads CATSRSSVTSQFF. CDR3 coding DNA: TGTGCCACCAGCAGATCCTCCGTTACCTCACAGTTCTTC.

The rearrangement joins TRBV19 to TRBJ1-2; 7 nucleotides line up with TRBD1. This CDR3 has 14 residues. The germline gives CDR1 LNHDA, CDR2 SQIVND (reference sequence). The ends lost 5 bases at V and 4 bases at J; junction bases unmatched: 7. CDR3 sequence: CASSPPGGSYGYTF. The CDR3 nucleotides read TGTGCCAGTAGTCCCCCAGGGGGGAGCTATGGCTACACCTTC.

The chain has TRBV7-2 and TRBJ2-7; 7 bases map to TRBD2. Losses at the gene ends were 6 bases for V and 2 bases for J; bases not matched to a gene: 10. This CDR3 has 15 residues. The V gene's germline CDR1 is SGHTA and CDR2 FQGNSA. The CDR3 DNA follows: TGTGCCAGCAGTTCCGGACTAGGAGGTCCCTACGAGCAGTACTTC. This translates into CASSSGLGGPYEQYF.